This TCR beta chain was identified in a study of cytomegalovirus exposure and HLA in healthy donors. Findings and caveats of the study: TCR clusters originating in the first cohort tended to co-occur in the roughly 110 validation repertoires, according to a later analysis.

Notes on this clone: The antigen is not known.

It was the roughly 110-subject validation cohort, separate from the 666-subject first cohort, to which the donors belonged. The data were produced by immunoSEQ multiplex PCR, yet TCRdb's version contains in-frame clones alone and is incomplete. The table lists 150,000 to 200,000 clones, roughly 91% of them singletons. The V gene lost 4 bases and the J gene lost 1 base, with 15 bases spanning the gap. This CDR3 region has 16 residues. Germline CDR1 is MDHEN and CDR2 is SYDVKM. The J gene is TRBJ2-3, the V gene TRBV28; D unclear. Sequenced sample: PBMCs. This TCR was sampled from a man aged 18 to 35 in good health and CMV-seropositive. For the CDR3, the DNA is TGTGCCAGCAGTTCTCATATAGCTAGAGGCACAGATACGCAGTATTTT. This encodes CASSSHIARGTDTQYF.